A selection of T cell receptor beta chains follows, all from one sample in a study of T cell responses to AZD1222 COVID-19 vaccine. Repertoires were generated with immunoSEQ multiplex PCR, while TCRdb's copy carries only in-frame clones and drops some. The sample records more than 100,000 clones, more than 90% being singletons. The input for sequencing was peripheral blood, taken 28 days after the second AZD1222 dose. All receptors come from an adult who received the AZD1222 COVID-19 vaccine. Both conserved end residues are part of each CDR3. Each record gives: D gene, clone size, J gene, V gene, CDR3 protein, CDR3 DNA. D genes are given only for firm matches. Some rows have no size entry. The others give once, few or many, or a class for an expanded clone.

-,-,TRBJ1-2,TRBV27,CASSDGQTNYGYTF,TGTGCCAGCAGTGATGGACAGACTAACTATGGCTACACCTTC
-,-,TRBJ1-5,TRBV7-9,CASSLGSEGQPQHF,TGTGCCAGCAGCTTAGGCTCCGAGGGTCAGCCCCAGCATTTT
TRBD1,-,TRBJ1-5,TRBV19,CASATGTGQYQPQHF,TGTGCCAGCGCTACCGGGACAGGACAATATCAGCCCCAGCATTTT
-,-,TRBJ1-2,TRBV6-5,CASSSTPWGYTF,TGTGCCAGCAGTTCCACACCCTGGGGCTACACCTTC
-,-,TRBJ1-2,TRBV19,CASMQQPPYGYTF,TGTGCCAGTATGCAACAGCCCCCCTATGGCTACACCTTC
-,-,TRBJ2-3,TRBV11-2,CASSFGTDTQYF,TGTGCCAGCAGCTTTGGCACAGATACGCAGTATTTT
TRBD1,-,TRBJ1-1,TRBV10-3,CAAGRGQGYTEAFF,TGTGCCGCCGGTAGGGGGCAAGGGTACACTGAAGCTTTCTTT
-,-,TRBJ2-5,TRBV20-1,CSASSPQVTVEGEETQYF,TGCAGTGCTAGTTCCCCGCAAGTGACAGTGGAAGGCGAAGAGACCCAGTACTTC
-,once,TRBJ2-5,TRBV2,CASSEPSRQETQYF,TGTGCCAGCAGTGAACCGAGCCGTCAAGAGACCCAGTACTTC
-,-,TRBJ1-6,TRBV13,CASSFTGKSPLHF,TGTGCCAGCAGCTTCACAGGGAAGTCACCCCTCCACTTT
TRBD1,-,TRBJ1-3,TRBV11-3,CASSSDRVGNTIYF,TGTGCCAGCAGCTCTGACAGGGTTGGAAACACCATATATTTT
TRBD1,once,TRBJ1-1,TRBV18,CASSLTGGMNTEAFF,TGTGCCAGCTCACTCACAGGGGGAATGAACACTGAAGCTTTCTTT
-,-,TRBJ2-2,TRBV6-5,CASSLVQGRTGELFF,TGTGCCAGCAGTTTAGTTCAGGGTCGCACCGGGGAGCTGTTTTTT
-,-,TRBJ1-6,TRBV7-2,CASSNREVGDNSPLHF,TGTGCCAGCAGTAACAGGGAGGTAGGGGATAATTCACCCCTCCACTTT
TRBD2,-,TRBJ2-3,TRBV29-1,CSVPGTSGLPDTQYF,TGCAGCGTCCCTGGGACTAGCGGGCTACCAGATACGCAGTATTTT
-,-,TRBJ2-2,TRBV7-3,CASGLGADNTGELFF,TGTGCCAGTGGCCTGGGGGCAGATAACACCGGGGAGCTGTTTTTT
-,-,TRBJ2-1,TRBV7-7,CASSLELSIPYNEQFF,TGTGCTAGCAGCTTAGAATTATCGATACCCTACAATGAGCAGTTCTTC
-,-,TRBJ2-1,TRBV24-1,CATSEWGSSSSYNEQFF,TGTGCCACCAGTGAGTGGGGCAGCTCAAGCTCCTACAATGAGCAGTTCTTC
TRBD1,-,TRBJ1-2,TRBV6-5,CASRRDRVGGYTF,TGTGCCAGCAGGAGGGACAGGGTGGGAGGCTACACCTTC
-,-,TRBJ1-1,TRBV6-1,CASSELVTEAFF,TGTGCCAGCAGTGAGTTGGTAACTGAAGCTTTCTTT
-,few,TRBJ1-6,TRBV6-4,CASSDSSEVVFRNGSPLHF,TGTGCCAGCAGTGACTCGAGCGAGGTGGTCTTCCGCAACGGGTCACCCCTCCACTTT
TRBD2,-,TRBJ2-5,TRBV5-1,CASSLLLAGAGETQYF,TGCGCCAGCAGCTTGCTGCTAGCGGGAGCGGGGGAGACCCAGTACTTC
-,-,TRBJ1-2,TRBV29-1,CSVESGAGGGYTF,TGCAGCGTTGAGAGTGGGGCAGGCGGCGGCTACACCTTC
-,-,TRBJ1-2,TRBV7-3,CASSVQGNNLNYGYTF,TGTGCCAGCAGCGTCCAAGGGAACAACCTCAACTATGGCTACACCTTC
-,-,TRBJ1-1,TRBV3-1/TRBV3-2,CASSQGGRFFAEAFF,TGTGCCAGCAGCCAAGGGGGCAGATTTTTCGCTGAAGCTTTCTTT
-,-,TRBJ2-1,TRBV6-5,CASSLNRWGQFF,TGTGCCAGCAGCCTCAATCGATGGGGGCAGTTCTTC
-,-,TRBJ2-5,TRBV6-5,CASRRLADRNQYF,TGTGCCAGCCGACGCCTAGCCGATCGTAACCAGTACTTC
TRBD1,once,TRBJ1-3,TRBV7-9,CASSPSRQGWSGNTIYF,TGTGCCAGCAGCCCTTCTAGACAGGGGTGGTCTGGAAACACCATATATTTT
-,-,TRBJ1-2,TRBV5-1,CASSPVLAAGYGYTF,TGCGCCAGCAGCCCGGTCCTAGCCGCGGGCTATGGCTACACCTTC
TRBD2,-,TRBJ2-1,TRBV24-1,CATSESVAGWYNEQFF,TGTGCCACCAGTGAGTCCGTAGCGGGGTGGTACAATGAGCAGTTCTTC
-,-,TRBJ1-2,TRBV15,CATSRDLYGYTF,TGTGCCACCAGCAGAGACCTCTATGGCTACACCTTC
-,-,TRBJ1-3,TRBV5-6,CASSWAGLGVSGNTIYF,TGTGCCAGCAGCTGGGCCGGATTAGGGGTATCTGGAAACACCATATATTTT
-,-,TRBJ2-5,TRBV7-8,CASSSSGETETQYF,TGTGCCAGCAGCTCCTCAGGGGAAACGGAGACCCAGTACTTC
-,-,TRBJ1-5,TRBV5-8,CASSRRVLYSNQPQHF,TGTGCCAGCAGCCGACGAGTCCTTTATAGCAATCAGCCCCAGCATTTT
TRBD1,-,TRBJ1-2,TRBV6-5,CASSSGSDRARYGYTF,TGTGCCAGCAGTTCCGGATCAGACAGGGCTCGGTATGGCTACACCTTC
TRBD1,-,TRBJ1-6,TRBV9,CASNVATGGRSPLHF,TGTGCCAGCAACGTAGCGACAGGGGGACGCTCACCCCTCCACTTT
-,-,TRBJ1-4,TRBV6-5,CASSPSEGGGKLFF,TGTGCCAGCAGTCCCTCGGAGGGTGGTGGAAAACTGTTTTTT
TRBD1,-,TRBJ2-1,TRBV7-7,CASSFDRGSEQFF,TGTGCTAGCAGCTTCGACAGGGGATCGGAGCAGTTCTTC
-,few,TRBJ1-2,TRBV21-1,CASSKLQTRGYGYTF,TGTGCCAGCAGCAAATTACAGACCCGTGGCTATGGCTACACCTTC
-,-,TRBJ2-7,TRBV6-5,CASRGMGYEQYF,TGTGCCAGCAGGGGAATGGGCTACGAGCAGTACTTC
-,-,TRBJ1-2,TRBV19,CASKPAGNYGYTF,TGTGCCAGTAAGCCGGCCGGTAACTATGGCTACACCTTC
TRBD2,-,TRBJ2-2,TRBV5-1,CASSALGLDTGELFF,TGCGCCAGCAGCGCACTAGGACTAGACACCGGGGAGCTGTTTTTT